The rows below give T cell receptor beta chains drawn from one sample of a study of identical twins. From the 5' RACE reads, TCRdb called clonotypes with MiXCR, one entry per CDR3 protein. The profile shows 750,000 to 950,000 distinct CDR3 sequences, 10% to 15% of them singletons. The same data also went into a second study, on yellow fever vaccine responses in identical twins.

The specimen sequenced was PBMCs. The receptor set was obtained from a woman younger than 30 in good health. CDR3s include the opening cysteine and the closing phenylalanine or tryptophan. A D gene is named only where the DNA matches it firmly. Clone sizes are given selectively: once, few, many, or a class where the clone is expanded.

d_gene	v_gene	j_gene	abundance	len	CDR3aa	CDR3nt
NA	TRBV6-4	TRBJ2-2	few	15	CADPVLPLNTGELFF	TGTGCCGACCCGGTACTACCGCTGAACACCGGGGAGCTGTTTTTT
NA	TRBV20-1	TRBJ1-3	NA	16	CSARPRGGHSGNTIYF	TGCAGTGCTAGACCCCGCGGGGGCCACTCTGGAAACACCATATATTTT
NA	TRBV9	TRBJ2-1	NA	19	CASSGGGAGLSFSYNEQFF	TGTGCCAGCAGCGGAGGGGGGGCGGGGCTCTCTTTCTCCTACAATGAGCAGTTCTTC
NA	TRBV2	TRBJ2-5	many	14	CASSVGLARETQYF	TGTGCCAGCAGTGTAGGTCTAGCTCGGGAGACCCAGTACTTC
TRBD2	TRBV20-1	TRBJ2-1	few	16	CSARTLAGVMGNEQFF	TGCAGTGCTAGAACTCTAGCGGGAGTCATGGGCAATGAGCAGTTCTTC
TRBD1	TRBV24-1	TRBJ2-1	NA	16	CATSDPRDSPRTEQFF	TGTGCCACCAGTGACCCCCGGGACAGCCCCCGGACTGAGCAGTTCTTC
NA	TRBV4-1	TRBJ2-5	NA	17	CASSHGLLAGWGETQYF	TGCGCCAGCAGCCACGGACTCCTCGCGGGGTGGGGGGAGACCCAGTACTTC
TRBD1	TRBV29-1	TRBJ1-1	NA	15	CSVDDRGHRNTEAFF	TGCAGCGTGGATGACAGGGGGCATAGGAACACTGAAGCTTTCTTT
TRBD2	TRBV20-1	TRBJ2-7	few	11	CSATGGSEQYF	TGCAGTGCAACGGGGGGGAGTGAGCAGTACTTC
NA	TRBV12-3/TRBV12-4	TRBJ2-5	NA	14	CASTRTASEETQYF	TGTGCCAGCACCAGGACGGCCAGCGAAGAGACCCAGTACTTC
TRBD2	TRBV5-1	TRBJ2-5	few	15	CASSPNSGMAETQYF	TGCGCCAGCAGCCCCAATAGCGGGATGGCGGAGACCCAGTACTTC
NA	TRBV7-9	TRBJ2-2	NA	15	CASSLFREFAGELFF	TGTGCCAGCAGCTTATTCCGGGAGTTTGCCGGGGAGCTGTTTTTT